The next 26 T cell receptor beta chains were all read from a single sample in a study of beta chain features in type 1 diabetes. Expressed TCRB transcripts got sequenced, as all isolated RNA was reverse transcribed. Sequenced by immunoSEQ multiplex PCR; TCRdb stores in-frame clones only, minus some. The data contain around 250,000 clones, about 63% of them singletons. The sequenced sample consisted of naive CD4+ T cells from blood. The receptors shown here come from a man aged 25-45 years in good health.

The chain carries TRBV7-2 and TRBJ1-5; no clear D. V lost 4 bases and J lost 4, with 11 bases in between. There are 14 residues in the CDR3. Looked up from germline, CDR1 is SGHTA and CDR2 is FQGNSA. The CDR3 nucleotides read TGTGCCAGCAGCTATCTCGTCCTTAATCAGCCCCAGCATTTT. Translated: CASSYLVLNQPQHF.

The rearrangement links TRBV28 to TRBJ1-2, with D unclear. The CDR3 length is 11 residues. CDR1 and CDR2 (germline): MDHEN, SYDVKM. Between the trimmed V and J ends, which lost 10 bases and 12 bases, there was a span of 18 bases. The chain's CDR3 is CATLQGSQNTF. CDR3 nucleotide sequence: TGTGCCACCCTGCAAGGGAGCCAAAACACCTTC.

The chain recombines TRBV2 with TRBJ2-7; no reliable D call. The V end lost 6 bases, the J end lost 6 bases, and 15 bases lay between the germline ends. Germline V gives CDR1 SNHLY, CDR2 FYNNEI. CDR3 length: 13 amino acids. As DNA, the CDR3 is TGTGCCAGCAGCCTAGGACGGGTTGGCGAGCAGTACTTC. As protein: CASSLGRVGEQYF.

The rearrangement uses TRBV30 and TRBJ1-1, with D possibly matching TRBD1 (5 bases). The CDR3 consists of 13 residues. Trimming removed 2 bases from V and 1 base from J, with 8 bases in between. CDR1 and CDR2 (germline): GTSNPN, SVGIG (reference sequence). For the CDR3, the DNA is TGTGCCTGGAGTTGGGGCCCGAACACTGAAGCTTTCTTT. Encoded protein: CAWSWGPNTEAFF. Full variable domain (outside the CDR3, taken from reference TRBV30 and TRBJ1-1): SQTIHQWPATLVQPVGSPLSLECTVEGTSNPNLYWYRQAAGRGLQLLFYSVGIGQISSEVPQNLSASRPQDRQFILSSKKLLLSDSGFYLCAWSWGPNTEAFFGQGTRLTVV.

This chain links TRBV7-2 with TRBJ1-1; D remains ambiguous. CDR1 is SGHTA and CDR2 is FQGNSA in the germline V gene. V shed 5 bases and J shed 4 bases, with 17 bases lying between them. This CDR3 comprises 15 residues. The CDR3 sequence: CASSPRSLGITEAFF. The CDR3, as DNA: TGTGCCAGCAGCCCACGATCGCTCGGGATCACTGAAGCTTTCTTT.

The chain uses TRBV6-5 and TRBJ2-3, with D unclear. The CDR3 sequence is 15 residues long. Trimming took off 5 bases at V and 4 bases at J, with 16 bases between the two ends. Germline V gives CDR1 MNHEY, CDR2 SVGAGI. CDR3 DNA sequence: TGTGCCAGCAGTCGATCCAATTTAGGAGCAGATACGCAGTATTTT. Its translation is CASSRSNLGADTQYF.

A few counts support this clone. The chain has TRBV29-1 and TRBJ1-5, with D possibly being TRBD1 (5 bases). Germline assignment: CDR1 SQVTM and CDR2 ANQGSEA. The CDR3 runs to 13 residues. V lost 4 bases, J lost 7 bases, and 14 bases lay in between. CDR3 residues: CSVAWQGGQPQHF. In DNA, the CDR3 is TGCAGCGTTGCGTGGCAGGGCGGCCAGCCCCAGCATTTT.

The V call is TRBV2, the J call TRBJ2-1; D might be TRBD2 (5 bases). The germline CDR1 and CDR2 sequences are SNHLY and FYNNEI. The CDR3 is made up of 13 amino acids. With 4 bases removed from V and 8 bases from J, the gap between germline ends came to 12 bases. CDR3 residues: CASSVEARHEQFF. DNA of the CDR3: TGTGCCAGCAGTGTGGAGGCTCGCCATGAGCAGTTCTTC.

The J gene is TRBJ2-5, the V gene TRBV4-3, with D maybe TRBD1 (5 bases). V lost 0 bases, J lost 2 bases, and 10 bases lay in between. Looked up from germline, CDR1 is LGHNA and CDR2 is YSLEER. This CDR3 is 15 amino acids long. CDR3 in amino acids: CASSQEIQGQETQYF. DNA for the CDR3: TGCGCCAGCAGCCAAGAAATCCAGGGTCAAGAGACCCAGTACTTC.

The chain carries TRBV29-1 and TRBJ1-2; 8 bases are a match to TRBD1. V shed 4 bases, J shed 4 bases, and the junction held 5 bases outside the gene matches. CDR3 length equals 13 residues. Germline lookup yields CDR1 SQVTM and CDR2 ANQGSEA. This chain's CDR3 is CSVGLDRAYGYTF. Here the CDR3 DNA reads TGCAGCGTTGGGCTGGACAGGGCCTATGGCTACACCTTC.

This clone was seen just once. This chain joins TRBV4-1 and TRBJ2-3; 8 bases align to TRBD1. The CDR3 contains 14 residues. With V trimmed by 5 bases and J by 3 bases, 4 bases remained unmatched. Germline V CDR1 and CDR2: MGHRA, YSYEKL. CDR3 loop: CASSSTGATDTQYF. The CDR3 DNA reads TGCGCCAGCAGCTCGACAGGGGCGACAGATACGCAGTATTTT.

The J gene is TRBJ2-1, the V gene TRBV28; 11 nucleotides align to TRBD2. The CDR3 has 14 residues. Germline CDR1 reads MDHEN; CDR2 reads SYDVKM. V shed 6 bases, J shed 4 bases, and the junction held 2 bases outside the gene matches. CDR3 region: CASRTSGEYNEQFF. CDR3 coding DNA: TGTGCCAGCAGGACTAGCGGGGAATACAATGAGCAGTTCTTC.

The chain employs TRBV29-1 and TRBJ2-3; D call uncertain. Trimming left V 6 bases short and J 2 bases short, with 12 bases between. The CDR3 covers 13 residues. Per the germline V gene, CDR1 is SQVTM and CDR2 is ANQGSEA. The CDR3 nucleotides read TGCAGCGTCCGGGTGACGCTCACAGATACGCAGTATTTT. Its protein product is CSVRVTLTDTQYF.

This CDR3 is CSVRNGAGQNEQYF. The CDR3 nucleotides read TGCAGCGTGCGGAATGGGGCAGGGCAAAACGAGCAGTACTTC. The chain is built from TRBV29-1 and TRBJ2-7; a weak D match, TRBD1 (5 bases). Trimming pared 6 bases from V and 5 bases from J, leaving 20 bases between. Germline CDR1 and CDR2: SQVTM and ANQGSEA. This CDR3 is built from 14 residues.

This clone appeared a few times. The sample holds other DNA sequences that translate to the same CDR3. The V call is TRBV29-1, the J call TRBJ1-1; 7 positions agree with TRBD1. Germline trimming cut 6 bases from V and 5 bases from J; bases unmatched to any gene: 6. Germline CDR1 and CDR2: SQVTM and ANQGSEA. CDR3 length: 12 amino acids. The CDR3 sequence is CSVRTGGTEAFF. In DNA form, the CDR3 reads TGCAGCGTCCGGACAGGTGGAACTGAAGCTTTCTTT.

The chain links TRBV29-1 to TRBJ2-5; D tentatively fits TRBD1 or TRBD2 (5 bases each). V shed 4 bases and J shed 5 bases, with 11 bases lying between them. Germline CDR1 SQVTM, CDR2 ANQGSEA. The CDR3 totals 12 residues. Written as DNA, the CDR3 is TGCAGCGTTGCCAACGGGGCGGAGACCCAGTACTTC. Its translation: CSVANGAETQYF.

The J gene is TRBJ2-5, the V gene TRBV6-6; D may be TRBD2 (6 bases). With 5 bases removed from V and 5 bases from J, the gap between germline ends came to 15 bases. The length of the CDR3 is 14 residues. CDR1 is MNHNY and CDR2 is SVGAGI in the germline V gene (reference sequence). In DNA, the CDR3 is TGTGCCAGCAGTCTGGGACGTGCGGGGGAGACCCAGTACTTC. Amino acids: CASSLGRAGETQYF.

The chain recombines TRBV9 with TRBJ2-3; D is possibly TRBD2 (6 bases). The V gene's germline CDR1 is SGDLS and CDR2 YYNGEE. The CDR3 has 17 residues. Trimming left V 0 bases short and J 0 bases short, with 14 bases between. The CDR3 DNA reads as TGTGCCAGCAGCGTAGCTGGAGGGAGCGGCAGCACAGATACGCAGTATTTT. Amino acid sequence: CASSVAGGSGSTDTQYF.

The rearrangement joins TRBV18 to TRBJ2-1; 7 bases are a match to TRBD1. CDR1 and CDR2 from the germline V gene are KGHSH and LQKENI. This CDR3 has 13 residues. V dropped 6 bases and J dropped 9; count of bases not matched to a gene: 8. In DNA form, the CDR3 reads TGTGCCAGCTCCGAGGGGGCCTCGGTTGAGCAGTTCTTC. Amino acids: CASSEGASVEQFF.

Points on this clone: Other nucleotide sequences in the sample specify the same CDR3. The chain recombines TRBV15 with TRBJ1-4; D gene unclear. CDR3 length equals 13 residues. Germline assignment: CDR1 LNHNV and CDR2 YYDKDF (reference sequence). The V and J ends lost 0 bases and 7 bases respectively, with 6 bases between them. The CDR3 DNA reads as TGTGCCACCAGCAGAGATCTTGGTGAAAAACTGTTTTTT. This encodes CATSRDLGEKLFF.

This clone turned up a few times. This chain uses TRBV5-4 with TRBJ1-2, with a weak D call TRBD1 (6 bases). V was shortened by 3 bases and J by 4 bases, with 16 bases between the two germline ends. CDR1 is SGHNT and CDR2 is YYREEE in the germline V gene (reference sequence). The CDR3 totals 15 residues. This CDR3 is CASSSSGTIGYGYTF. CDR3 DNA: TGTGCCAGCAGCTCTTCCGGGACAATCGGCTATGGCTACACCTTC. The variable domain in full, completed from reference TRBV5-4 and TRBJ1-2, reads ETGVTQSPTHLIKTRGQQVTLRCSSQSGHNTVSWYQQALGQGPQFIFQYYREEENGRGNFPPRFSGLQFPNYSSELNVNALELDDSALYLCASSSSGTIGYGYTFGSGTRLTVV.

The chain links TRBV30 to TRBJ2-1; 8 bases line up with TRBD1. Germline V gives CDR1 GTSNPN, CDR2 SVGIG (reference sequence). The CDR3 contains 15 residues. The V and J ends lost 3 bases and 3 bases, in that order; junction bases with no gene match: 7. The CDR3 region has the DNA TGTGCCTGGAGGGGGACAGGAGACCTCTACAATGAGCAGTTCTTC. As protein: CAWRGTGDLYNEQFF. Supplemented by reference TRBV30 and TRBJ2-1, the full variable domain reads SQTIHQWPATLVQPVGSPLSLECTVEGTSNPNLYWYRQAAGRGLQLLFYSVGIGQISSEVPQNLSASRPQDRQFILSSKKLLLSDSGFYLCAWRGTGDLYNEQFFGPGTRLTVL.

Here the CDR3 reads CSVDIANTGELFF. For the CDR3, the DNA is TGCAGCGTTGATATAGCGAACACCGGGGAGCTGTTTTTT. This chain joins TRBV29-1 and TRBJ2-2; D remains ambiguous. Per germline, CDR1 SQVTM and CDR2 ANQGSEA. V lost 3 bases, J lost 0 bases, and 5 bases lay in between. The CDR3 length is 13 residues.

This clone was recorded a few times. The rearrangement uses TRBV30 and TRBJ1-5, with D perhaps TRBD1 (5 bases). Looked up from germline, CDR1 is GTSNPN and CDR2 is SVGIG (reference sequence). Trimming cost V 1 base and J 4 bases, with 14 bases left between them. CDR3 length equals 15 residues. CDR3 nucleotide sequence: TGTGCCTGGAGTGGAGGACCGGGACCGAATCAGCCCCAGCATTTT. Protein product: CAWSGGPGPNQPQHF.

This clone is a singleton in its sample. This sequence joins TRBV7-2 and TRBJ2-3; TRBD1 aligns across 12 bases. The CDR3 extends over 15 amino acids. The ends lost 5 bases at V and 3 bases at J; junction bases unmatched: 3. Germline lookup yields CDR1 SGHTA and CDR2 FQGNSA. DNA of the CDR3: TGTGCCAGCAGCCTGGGACAGGGGGCGACAGATACGCAGTATTTT. Translating it yields CASSLGQGATDTQYF.

The J gene is TRBJ2-3, the V gene TRBV7-2; no clear D gene. The CDR3 totals 14 residues. Trimming shortened V by 6 bases and J by 3 bases, and 13 bases separated the two germline ends. Germline values: CDR1 SGHTA, CDR2 FQGNSA. The CDR3 nucleotides read TGTGCCAGCAGGCTCCCGGGTGGAACAGATACGCAGTATTTT. It codes for CASRLPGGTDTQYF.